This TCR beta chain was found in a study of T cell responses to AZD1222 COVID-19 vaccine. General study results and limits: Females made up more of the donors, who were largely white British, and clonal diversity may have come out too low.

Points on this clone: The antigen remains unidentified.

Only in-frame clones appear in the TCRdb table, and some are missing; sequencing was by immunoSEQ multiplex PCR. The data show about 130,000 clones, over 80% seen once. This CDR3 has 15 amino acids. Per germline, CDR1 SGHAT and CDR2 FQDESV (reference sequence). Trimming pared 1 base from V and 4 bases from J, leaving 13 bases between. Sample: peripheral blood, taken 28 days after the second AZD1222 dose. The TCR sequence derives from an adult who received the AZD1222 COVID-19 vaccine. The V gene is TRBV11-1, the J gene TRBJ2-5, with D possibly matching TRBD2 (6 bases). The CDR3 spells CASSLGGSGGETQYF. DNA of the CDR3: TGTGCCAGCAGCTTAGGCGGTAGCGGCGGAGAGACCCAGTACTTC.